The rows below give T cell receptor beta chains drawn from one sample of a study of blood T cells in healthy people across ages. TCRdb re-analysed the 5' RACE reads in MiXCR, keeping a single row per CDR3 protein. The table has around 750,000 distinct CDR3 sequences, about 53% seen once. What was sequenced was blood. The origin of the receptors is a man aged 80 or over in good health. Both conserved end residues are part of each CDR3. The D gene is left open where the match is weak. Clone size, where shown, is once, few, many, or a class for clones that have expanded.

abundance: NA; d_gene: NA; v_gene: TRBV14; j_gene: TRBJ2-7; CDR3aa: CASSSSGNNEQYF; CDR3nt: TGTGCCAGCAGCTCCTCAGGGAATAACGAGCAGTACTTC
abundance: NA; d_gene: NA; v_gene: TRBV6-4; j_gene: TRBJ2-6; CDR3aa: CASSSLVSGANVLTF; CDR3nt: TGTGCCAGCAGTTCCCTAGTCTCTGGGGCCAACGTCCTGACTTTC
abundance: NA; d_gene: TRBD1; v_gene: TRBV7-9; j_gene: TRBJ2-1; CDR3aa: CASSFTGTGGAYNEQFF; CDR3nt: TGTGCCAGCAGCTTCACCGGGACAGGGGGCGCCTACAATGAGCAGTTCTTC
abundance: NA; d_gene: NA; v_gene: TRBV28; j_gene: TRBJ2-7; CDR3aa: CASSLGTAFYEQYF; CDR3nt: TGTGCCAGCAGTTTAGGGACCGCGTTCTACGAGCAGTACTTC
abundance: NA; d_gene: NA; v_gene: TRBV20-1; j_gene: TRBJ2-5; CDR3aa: CSARDPQVVRNEQYF; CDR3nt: TGCAGTGCTAGAGATCCTCAGGTCGTTAGGAATGAGCAGTACTTC
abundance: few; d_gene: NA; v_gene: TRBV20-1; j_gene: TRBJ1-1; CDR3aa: CSARGGRMNTEAFF; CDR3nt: TGCAGTGCTAGAGGGGGACGGATGAACACTGAAGCTTTCTTT
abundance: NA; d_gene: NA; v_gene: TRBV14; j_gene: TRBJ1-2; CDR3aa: CASSQDEAGAGGYTF; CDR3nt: TGTGCCAGCAGCCAAGATGAAGCGGGGGCTGGAGGCTACACCTTC
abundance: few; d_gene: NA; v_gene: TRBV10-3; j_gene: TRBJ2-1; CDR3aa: CAISESRGDNEQFF; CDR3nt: TGTGCCATCAGTGAGTCGAGGGGAGACAATGAGCAGTTCTTC
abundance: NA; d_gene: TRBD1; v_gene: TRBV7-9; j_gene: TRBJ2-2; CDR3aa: CASSLGGTGITGELFF; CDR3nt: TGTGCCAGCAGCTTAGGAGGGACAGGGATCACTGGGGAGCTGTTTTTT
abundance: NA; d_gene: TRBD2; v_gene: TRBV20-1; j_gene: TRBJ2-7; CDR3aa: CSARDGGPRGVGEQYF; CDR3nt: TGCAGTGCTAGAGATGGCGGACCTCGGGGGGTGGGCGAGCAGTACTTC
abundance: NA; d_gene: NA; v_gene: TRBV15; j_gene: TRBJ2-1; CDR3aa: CATSAGSAAYNEQFF; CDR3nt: TGTGCCACCAGCGCGGGGTCCGCAGCCTACAATGAGCAGTTCTTC
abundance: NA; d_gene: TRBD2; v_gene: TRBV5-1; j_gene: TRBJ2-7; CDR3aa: CASSLPTSGAYEQYF; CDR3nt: TGCGCCAGCAGCTTGCCTACTAGCGGGGCCTACGAGCAGTACTTC
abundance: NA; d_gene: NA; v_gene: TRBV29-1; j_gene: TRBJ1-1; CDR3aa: CSVEDVRTEAFF; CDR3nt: TGCAGCGTTGAAGATGTGAGAACTGAAGCTTTCTTT
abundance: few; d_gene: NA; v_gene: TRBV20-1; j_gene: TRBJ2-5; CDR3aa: CSATPNSHQETQYF; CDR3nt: TGCAGTGCTACCCCTAACTCACACCAAGAGACCCAGTACTTC
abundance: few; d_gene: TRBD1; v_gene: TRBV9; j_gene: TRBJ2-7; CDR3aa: CASSVSTGSLGEQYF; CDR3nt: TGTGCCAGCAGCGTTTCGACAGGGTCCCTTGGGGAGCAGTACTTC
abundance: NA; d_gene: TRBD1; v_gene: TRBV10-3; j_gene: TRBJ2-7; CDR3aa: CAISGPGQGAYEQYF; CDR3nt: TGTGCCATCAGTGGCCCAGGGCAGGGGGCTTACGAGCAGTACTTC
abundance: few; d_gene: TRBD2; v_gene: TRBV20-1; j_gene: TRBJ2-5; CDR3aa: CSASWPSGSQETQYF; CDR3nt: TGCAGTGCTAGTTGGCCTAGCGGGAGCCAAGAGACCCAGTACTTC
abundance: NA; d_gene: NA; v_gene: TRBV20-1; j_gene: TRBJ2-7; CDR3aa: CSARDTRSGSGYEQYF; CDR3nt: TGCAGTGCTAGAGATACCAGGAGCGGTAGCGGCTACGAGCAGTACTTC
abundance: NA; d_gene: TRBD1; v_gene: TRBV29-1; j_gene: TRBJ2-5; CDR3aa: CSVLTGGEETQYF; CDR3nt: TGCAGCGTCCTTACAGGGGGCGAGGAGACCCAGTACTTC
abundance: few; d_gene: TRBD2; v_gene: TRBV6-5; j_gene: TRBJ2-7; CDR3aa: CASSYSAAGYSASYEQYF; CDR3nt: TGTGCCAGCAGTTACTCTGCAGCGGGATATTCCGCGTCCTACGAGCAGTACTTC
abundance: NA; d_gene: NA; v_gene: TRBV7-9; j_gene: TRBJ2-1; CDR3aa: CASREQGPHREQFF; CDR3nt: TGTGCCAGCAGGGAACAGGGTCCCCACCGGGAGCAGTTCTTC
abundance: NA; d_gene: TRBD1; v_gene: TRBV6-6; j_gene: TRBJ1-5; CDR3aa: CASSYQGAGQPQHF; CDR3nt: TGTGCCAGCAGTTATCAGGGGGCAGGTCAGCCCCAGCATTTT
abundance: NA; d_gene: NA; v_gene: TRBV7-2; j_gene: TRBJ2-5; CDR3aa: CASTGLSLLYNEQYF; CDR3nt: TGTGCCAGCACCGGACTTTCCCTTTTATACAATGAGCAGTACTTC
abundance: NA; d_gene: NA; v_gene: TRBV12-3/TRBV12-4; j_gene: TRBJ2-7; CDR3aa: CASSPGTVKYF; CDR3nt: TGTGCCAGCAGCCCGGGGACCGTGAAGTACTTC